This T cell receptor (beta chain) was recovered during a study of glioma-infiltrating T cells after dendritic cell vaccination. The CDR3 has 12 amino acids. V was clipped by 4 bases and J by 6 bases, with 12 bases between them. Germline V CDR1 and CDR2: GTSNPN, SVGIG (reference sequence). Time point of the sample: after dendritic cell vaccination, including at tumor progression/relapse. Sequencing used immunoSEQ multiplex PCR; TCRdb keeps in-frame clones, though not all of them. Altogether fewer than 85,000 clones are present, roughly 87% being singletons, with the ten largest covering 2% to 2.5%. This rearrangement joins TRBV30 to TRBJ1-2; no clear D. This receptor was taken from a human donor with glioblastoma. This specimen was blood, taken after dendritic cell vaccination. The CDR3 here is CAWKVIEDGYTF. CDR3 in DNA: TGTGCCTGGAAGGTTATTGAGGATGGCTACACCTTC.